The clone carrying this T cell receptor (beta chain) has more than one count but fewer than ten. The antigen remains undetermined. The germline V and J ends were trimmed by 1 base and 6 bases, with 7 bases remaining between them. Germline assignment: CDR1 MNHNS and CDR2 SASEGT. CDR3 length: 13 amino acids. The data originate from a study of blood T cells in healthy people across ages. The study's findings and limits: A strong correlation between TCR beta diversity and naive T cell percentage was seen. Versus aged donors, long-lived donors had higher diversity and more naive CD4+ cells.

Each donor had around 10 milliliters of peripheral blood drawn. A second PCR of 7 to 11 cycles used a sample-barcoded 5' primer and a J-beta primer mix. Template switching added a 12-random-nucleotide identifier to every cDNA molecule. Using its own MiXCR run on the 5' RACE reads, TCRdb lists one record per CDR3 protein. This sample carries about 900,000 distinct CDR3 sequences, under 50% of them seen once, and the ten largest clones take 13%. The chain carries TRBV6-1 and TRBJ1-5; no definite D call. The source material was blood. The TCR originated in a man younger than 45 in good health. The CDR3 loop reads CASSEVPGQPQHF. The CDR3 DNA follows: TGTGCCAGCAGTGAAGTACCGGGTCAGCCCCAGCATTTT.